This is a list of T cell receptor beta chains from one sample in a study of cytomegalovirus exposure and HLA in healthy donors. TCRdb keeps only in-frame clones here, not all; method: immunoSEQ multiplex PCR. The sample yields about 85,000 clones, about 80% seen once. The specimen was PBMCs. These receptors were taken from a woman aged 45-65 years in good health and CMV-seropositive. The CDR3 runs from the conserved cysteine through the conserved F or W. The D gene is left open where the match is weak. The size entry is marked missing in some rows and otherwise reads once, few, many or a size class.

CDR3aa: CAWFPRGDTGELFF
CDR3nt: TGTGCCTGGTTTCCGCGGGGGGACACCGGGGAGCTGTTTTTT
d_gene: TRBD2
j_gene: TRBJ2-2
abundance: .
v_gene: TRBV30

CDR3aa: CASSPRDRDAGELFF
CDR3nt: TGTGCCAGCAGCCCACGGGACAGGGACGCCGGGGAGCTGTTTTTT
d_gene: TRBD1
j_gene: TRBJ2-2
abundance: .
v_gene: TRBV7-9

CDR3aa: CASFGGGGLNEQFF
CDR3nt: TGTGCCAGCTTTGGCGGGGGCGGGTTGAATGAGCAGTTCTTC
d_gene: .
j_gene: TRBJ2-1
abundance: .
v_gene: TRBV5-6

CDR3aa: CASRASGNTGELFF
CDR3nt: TGTGCCAGTAGGGCTAGCGGTAACACCGGGGAGCTGTTTTTT
d_gene: TRBD2
j_gene: TRBJ2-2
abundance: .
v_gene: TRBV19

CDR3aa: CASSLTRTSLEEQFF
CDR3nt: TGTGCCAGCAGCTTAACCCGGACTTCTTTAGAGGAGCAGTTCTTC
d_gene: .
j_gene: TRBJ2-1
abundance: .
v_gene: TRBV7-9

CDR3aa: CASSPGLAGGGEQYF
CDR3nt: TGTGCCAGCAGCCCGGGACTAGCGGGGGGTGGCGAGCAGTACTTC
d_gene: TRBD2
j_gene: TRBJ2-7
abundance: .
v_gene: TRBV27

CDR3aa: CASSQDSAEDEQYF
CDR3nt: TGTGCCAGCAGCCAAGATTCGGCCGAGGACGAGCAGTACTTC
d_gene: .
j_gene: TRBJ2-7
abundance: .
v_gene: TRBV4-2

CDR3aa: CASSSSLRGTEAFF
CDR3nt: TGTGCCAGCAGTTCTTCTCTACGGGGGACTGAAGCTTTCTTT
d_gene: .
j_gene: TRBJ1-1
abundance: .
v_gene: TRBV27

CDR3aa: CSVVGQMNTGELFF
CDR3nt: TGCAGCGTTGTTGGACAGATGAACACCGGGGAGCTGTTTTTT
d_gene: .
j_gene: TRBJ2-2
abundance: .
v_gene: TRBV29-1

CDR3aa: CASSYSGQADYTF
CDR3nt: TGTGCCAGCAGTTACTCGGGACAGGCCGACTACACCTTC
d_gene: TRBD1
j_gene: TRBJ1-2
abundance: .
v_gene: TRBV6-5

CDR3aa: CASSSPVGENNEQFF
CDR3nt: TGTGCCAGCAGCTCCCCGGTGGGCGAAAACAATGAGCAGTTCTTC
d_gene: .
j_gene: TRBJ2-1
abundance: few
v_gene: TRBV2

CDR3aa: CSNQITDTQYF
CDR3nt: TGTTCCAACCAGATTACAGATACGCAGTATTTT
d_gene: .
j_gene: TRBJ2-3
abundance: once
v_gene: TRBV7-9

CDR3aa: CASSFNSPPYGYTF
CDR3nt: TGTGCCAGCAGCTTTAACAGCCCCCCGTATGGCTACACCTTC
d_gene: .
j_gene: TRBJ1-2
abundance: .
v_gene: TRBV5-8

CDR3aa: CASSPGLPYEQYF
CDR3nt: TGTGCCAGCAGTCCGGGACTCCCCTACGAGCAGTACTTC
d_gene: .
j_gene: TRBJ2-7
abundance: .
v_gene: TRBV11-2

CDR3aa: CASSLSHYEQYF
CDR3nt: TGTGCCAGCAGCTTGTCCCACTACGAGCAGTACTTC
d_gene: .
j_gene: TRBJ2-7
abundance: .
v_gene: TRBV7-8

CDR3aa: CSVESGSRGDTQYF
CDR3nt: TGCAGCGTTGAATCGGGTAGTCGGGGGGATACGCAGTATTTT
d_gene: .
j_gene: TRBJ2-3
abundance: .
v_gene: TRBV29-1

CDR3aa: CASSLVFGGNSNQPQHF
CDR3nt: TGTGCCAGCAGTTTAGTCTTTGGGGGCAATAGCAATCAGCCCCAGCATTTT
d_gene: .
j_gene: TRBJ1-5
abundance: .
v_gene: TRBV28

CDR3aa: CASSESRVEETQYF
CDR3nt: TGTGCCAGCAGTGAATCGCGGGTGGAGGAGACCCAGTACTTC
d_gene: .
j_gene: TRBJ2-5
abundance: .
v_gene: TRBV25-1

CDR3aa: CARPSSGARVGEKLFF
CDR3nt: TGTGCCAGACCGTCCAGCGGGGCAAGGGTAGGTGAAAAACTGTTTTTT
d_gene: .
j_gene: TRBJ1-4
abundance: few
v_gene: TRBV28

CDR3aa: CASSGGQGRNQPQHF
CDR3nt: TGTGCCAGCAGCGGGGGACAGGGGCGCAATCAGCCCCAGCATTTT
d_gene: TRBD1
j_gene: TRBJ1-5
abundance: .
v_gene: TRBV5-5

CDR3aa: CASSLTGGTDTQYF
CDR3nt: TGTGCCAGCAGCCTTACGGGGGGCACAGATACGCAGTATTTT
d_gene: .
j_gene: TRBJ2-3
abundance: .
v_gene: TRBV13

CDR3aa: CASSQPTGVDEQFF
CDR3nt: TGCGCCAGCAGCCAGCCAACAGGGGTAGATGAGCAGTTCTTC
d_gene: TRBD1
j_gene: TRBJ2-1
abundance: .
v_gene: TRBV4-1

CDR3aa: CASSLSRRLTGGETQYF
CDR3nt: TGTGCCAGCAGCTTAAGCCGACGGCTCACCGGGGGAGAGACCCAGTACTTC
d_gene: .
j_gene: TRBJ2-5
abundance: .
v_gene: TRBV9